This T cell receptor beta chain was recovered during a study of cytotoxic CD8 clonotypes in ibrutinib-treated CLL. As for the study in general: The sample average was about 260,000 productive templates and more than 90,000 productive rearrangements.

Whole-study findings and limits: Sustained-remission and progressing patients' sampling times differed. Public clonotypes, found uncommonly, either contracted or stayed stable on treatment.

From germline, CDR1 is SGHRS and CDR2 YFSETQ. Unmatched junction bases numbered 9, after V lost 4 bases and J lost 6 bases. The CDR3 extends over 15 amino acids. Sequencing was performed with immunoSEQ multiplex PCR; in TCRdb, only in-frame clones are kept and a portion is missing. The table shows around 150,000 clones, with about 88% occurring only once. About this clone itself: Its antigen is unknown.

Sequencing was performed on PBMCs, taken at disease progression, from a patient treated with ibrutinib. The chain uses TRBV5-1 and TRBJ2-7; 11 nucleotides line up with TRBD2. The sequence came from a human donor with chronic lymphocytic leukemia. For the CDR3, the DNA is TGCGCCAGCAGCACCGTAGCGGGAGGGCCGGGCGAGCAGTACTTC. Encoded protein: CASSTVAGGPGEQYF.